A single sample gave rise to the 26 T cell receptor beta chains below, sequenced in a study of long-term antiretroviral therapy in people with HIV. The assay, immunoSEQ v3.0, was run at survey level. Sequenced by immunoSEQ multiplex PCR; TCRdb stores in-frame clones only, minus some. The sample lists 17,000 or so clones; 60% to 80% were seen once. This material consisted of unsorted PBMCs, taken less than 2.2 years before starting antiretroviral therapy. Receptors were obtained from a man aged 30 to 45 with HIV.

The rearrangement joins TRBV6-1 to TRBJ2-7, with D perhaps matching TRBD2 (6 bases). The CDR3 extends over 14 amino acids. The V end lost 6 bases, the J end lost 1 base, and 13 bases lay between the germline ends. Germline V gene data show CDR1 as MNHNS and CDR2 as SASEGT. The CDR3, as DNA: TGTGCCAGCAGCGGACTCGGGAGTTCCTACGAGCAGTACTTC. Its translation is CASSGLGSSYEQYF.

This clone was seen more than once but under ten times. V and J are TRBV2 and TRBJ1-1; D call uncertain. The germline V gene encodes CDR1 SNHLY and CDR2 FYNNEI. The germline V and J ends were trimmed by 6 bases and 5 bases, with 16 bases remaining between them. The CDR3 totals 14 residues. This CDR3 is CASRLTEARTEAFF. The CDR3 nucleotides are TGTGCCAGCAGACTCACAGAGGCAAGGACTGAAGCTTTCTTT.

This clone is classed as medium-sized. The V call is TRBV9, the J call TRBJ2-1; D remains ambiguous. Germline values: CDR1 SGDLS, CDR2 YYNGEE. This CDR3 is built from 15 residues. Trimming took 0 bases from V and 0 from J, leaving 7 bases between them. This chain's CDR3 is CASSVVGVSYNEQFF. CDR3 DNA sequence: TGTGCCAGCAGCGTAGTGGGCGTCTCCTACAATGAGCAGTTCTTC.

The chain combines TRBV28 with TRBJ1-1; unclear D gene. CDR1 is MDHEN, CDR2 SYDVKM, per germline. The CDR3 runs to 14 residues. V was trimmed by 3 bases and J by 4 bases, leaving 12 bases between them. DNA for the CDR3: TGTGCCAGCAGTTTGGGGATTACGGCCACTGAAGCTTTCTTT. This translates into CASSLGITATEAFF.

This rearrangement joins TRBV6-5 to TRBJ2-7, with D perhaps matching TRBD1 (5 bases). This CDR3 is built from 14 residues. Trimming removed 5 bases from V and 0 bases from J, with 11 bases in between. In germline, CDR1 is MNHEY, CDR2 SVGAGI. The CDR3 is CASSPGHASYEQYF. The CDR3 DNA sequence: TGTGCCAGCAGTCCCGGACACGCCTCCTACGAGCAGTACTTC.

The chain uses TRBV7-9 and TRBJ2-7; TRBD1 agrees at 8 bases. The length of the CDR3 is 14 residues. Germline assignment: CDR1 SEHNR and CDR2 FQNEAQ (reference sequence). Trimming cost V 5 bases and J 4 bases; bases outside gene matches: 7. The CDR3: CASSLQGVSYEQYF. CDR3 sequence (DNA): TGTGCCAGCAGCCTACAGGGGGTATCGTACGAGCAGTACTTC.

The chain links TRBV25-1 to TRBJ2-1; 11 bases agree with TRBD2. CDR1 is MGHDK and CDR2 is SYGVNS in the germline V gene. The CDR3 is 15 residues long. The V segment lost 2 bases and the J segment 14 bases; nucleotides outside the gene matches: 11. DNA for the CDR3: TGTGCCAGCAGTGAAGGGGGAGCTAGCGGGAGGTATAAGTTCTTC. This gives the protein CASSEGGASGRYKFF.

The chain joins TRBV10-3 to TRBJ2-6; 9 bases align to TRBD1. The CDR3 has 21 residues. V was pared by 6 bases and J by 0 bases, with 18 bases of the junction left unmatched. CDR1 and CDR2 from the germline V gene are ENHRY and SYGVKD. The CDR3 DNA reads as TGTGCCATCAGCTCCATGATACAGGGGGCAGGCTCATACTCTGGGGCCAACGTCCTGACTTTC. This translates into CAISSMIQGAGSYSGANVLTF.

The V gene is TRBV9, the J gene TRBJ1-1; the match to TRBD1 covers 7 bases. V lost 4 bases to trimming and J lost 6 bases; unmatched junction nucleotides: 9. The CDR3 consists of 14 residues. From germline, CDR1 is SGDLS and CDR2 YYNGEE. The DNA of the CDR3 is TGTGCCAGCAGCCTCGAGGGGGCGTACGCTGAAGCTTTCTTT. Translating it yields CASSLEGAYAEAFF.

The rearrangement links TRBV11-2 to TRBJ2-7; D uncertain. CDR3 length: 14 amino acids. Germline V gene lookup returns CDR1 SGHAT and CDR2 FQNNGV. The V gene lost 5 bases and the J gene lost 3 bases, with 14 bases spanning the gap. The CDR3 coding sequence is TGTGCCAGCAGCCCCTCCCAGCCTCTCTACGAGCAGTACTTC. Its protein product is CASSPSQPLYEQYF.

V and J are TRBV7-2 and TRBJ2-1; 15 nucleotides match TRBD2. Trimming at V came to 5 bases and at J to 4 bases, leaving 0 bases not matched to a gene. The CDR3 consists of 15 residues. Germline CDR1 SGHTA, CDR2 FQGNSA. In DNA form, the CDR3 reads TGTGCCAGCAGCGGACTAGCGGGGGGGTACAATGAGCAGTTCTTC. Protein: CASSGLAGGYNEQFF.

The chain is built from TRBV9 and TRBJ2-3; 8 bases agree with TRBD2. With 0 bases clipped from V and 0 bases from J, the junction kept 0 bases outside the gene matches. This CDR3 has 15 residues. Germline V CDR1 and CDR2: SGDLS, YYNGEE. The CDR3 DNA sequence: TGTGCCAGCAGCGTAGGCGGGGGGAGCACAGATACGCAGTATTTT. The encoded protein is CASSVGGGSTDTQYF.

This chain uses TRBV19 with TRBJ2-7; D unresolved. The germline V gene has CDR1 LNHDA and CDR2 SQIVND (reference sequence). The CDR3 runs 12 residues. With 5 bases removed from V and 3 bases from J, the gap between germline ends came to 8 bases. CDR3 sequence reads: CASSGSFYEQYF. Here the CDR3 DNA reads TGTGCCAGTAGTGGGTCCTTCTACGAGCAGTACTTC.

CDR3 protein: CASSLEGLGEKLFF. CDR3 DNA sequence: TGTGCCAGCAGCTTAGAGGGGTTGGGTGAAAAACTGTTTTTT. V is TRBV7-8 and J is TRBJ1-4; the D gene is possibly TRBD1 (5 bases). CDR3 length: 14 residues. Germline V CDR1 and CDR2: SGHVS, FQNEAQ. Trimming removed 1 base from V and 7 bases from J, with 10 bases in between.

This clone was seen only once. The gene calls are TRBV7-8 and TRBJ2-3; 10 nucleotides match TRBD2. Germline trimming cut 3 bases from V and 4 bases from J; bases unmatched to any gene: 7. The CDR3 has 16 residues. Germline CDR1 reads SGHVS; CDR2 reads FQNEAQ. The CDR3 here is CASSFRAGGSADTQYF. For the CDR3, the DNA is TGTGCCAGCAGCTTCCGAGCGGGGGGGAGTGCAGATACGCAGTATTTT.

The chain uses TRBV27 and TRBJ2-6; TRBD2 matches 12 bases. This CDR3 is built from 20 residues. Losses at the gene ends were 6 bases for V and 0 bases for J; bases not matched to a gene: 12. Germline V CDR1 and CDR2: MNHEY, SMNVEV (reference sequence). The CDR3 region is CASSHTGTSGSHSGANVLTF. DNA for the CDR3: TGTGCCAGCAGCCATACCGGGACTAGCGGGTCCCACTCTGGGGCCAACGTCCTGACTTTC.

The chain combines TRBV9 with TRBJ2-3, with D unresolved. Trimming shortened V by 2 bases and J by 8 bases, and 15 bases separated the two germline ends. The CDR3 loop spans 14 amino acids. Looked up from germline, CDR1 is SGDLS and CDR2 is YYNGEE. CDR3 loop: CASSVGLGVVTQYF. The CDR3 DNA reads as TGTGCCAGCAGCGTCGGTCTCGGTGTTGTTACGCAGTATTTT. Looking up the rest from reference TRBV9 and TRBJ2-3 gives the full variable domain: DSGVTQTPKHLITATGQRVTLRCSPRSGDLSVYWYQQSLDQGLQFLIQYYNGEERAKGNILERFSAQQFPDLHSELNLSSLELGDSALYFCASSVGLGVVTQYFGPGTRLTVL.

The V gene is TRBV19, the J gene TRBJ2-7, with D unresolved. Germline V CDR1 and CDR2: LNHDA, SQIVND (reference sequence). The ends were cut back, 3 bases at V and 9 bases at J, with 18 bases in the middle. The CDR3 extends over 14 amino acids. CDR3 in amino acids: CASSIWADKSVQYF. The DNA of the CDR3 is TGTGCCAGTAGTATTTGGGCAGACAAAAGCGTGCAGTACTTC.

CDR3 sequence (DNA): TGCGCCAGCAGCCAACTCTCAAATGGGGGGCTGGTCGGGGAGCTGTTTTTT. It translates to CASSQLSNGGLVGELFF. This chain joins TRBV4-1 and TRBJ2-2; D is perhaps TRBD1 or TRBD2 (6 bases each). CDR1 is MGHRA, CDR2 YSYEKL, per germline. Trimming took off 2 bases at V and 7 bases at J, with 20 bases between the two ends. The CDR3 loop spans 17 amino acids.

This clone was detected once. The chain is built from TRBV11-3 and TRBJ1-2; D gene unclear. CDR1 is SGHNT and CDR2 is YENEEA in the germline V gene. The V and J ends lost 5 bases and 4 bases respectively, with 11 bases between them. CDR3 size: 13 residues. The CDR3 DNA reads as TGTGCCAGCAGCCCGGGCTCCGTCTATGGCTACACCTTC. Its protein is CASSPGSVYGYTF.

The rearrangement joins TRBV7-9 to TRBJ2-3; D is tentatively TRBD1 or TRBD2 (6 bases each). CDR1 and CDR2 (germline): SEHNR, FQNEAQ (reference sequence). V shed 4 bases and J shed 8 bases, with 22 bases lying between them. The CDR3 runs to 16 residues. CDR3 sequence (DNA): TGTGCCAGCAGCTCCCGAGGGGGGCCCGAGTCAGGTACGCAGTATTTT. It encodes CASSSRGGPESGTQYF.

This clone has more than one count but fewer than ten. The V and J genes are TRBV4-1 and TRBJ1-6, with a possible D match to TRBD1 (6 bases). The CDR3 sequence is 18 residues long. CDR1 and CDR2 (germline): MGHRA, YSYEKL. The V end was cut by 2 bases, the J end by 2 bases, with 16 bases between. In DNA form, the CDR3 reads TGCGCCAGCAGCCAACCTATTGGGGGGGCGGCCTATAATTCACCCCTCCACTTT. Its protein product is CASSQPIGGAAYNSPLHF.

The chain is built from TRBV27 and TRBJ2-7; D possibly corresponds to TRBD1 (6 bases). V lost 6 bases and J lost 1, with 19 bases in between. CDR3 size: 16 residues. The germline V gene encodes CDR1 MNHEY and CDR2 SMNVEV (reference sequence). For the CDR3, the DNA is TGTGCCAGCAGCTACAGTACAGGGCGTTTTTCCTACGAGCAGTACTTC. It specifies CASSYSTGRFSYEQYF.

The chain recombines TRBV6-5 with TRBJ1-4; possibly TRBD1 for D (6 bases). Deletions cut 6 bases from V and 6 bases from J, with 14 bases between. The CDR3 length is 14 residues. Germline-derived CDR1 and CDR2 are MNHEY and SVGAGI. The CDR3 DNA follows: TGTGCCAGCAGACCCCAGGGGCCTTATGAAAAACTGTTTTTT. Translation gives CASRPQGPYEKLFF.

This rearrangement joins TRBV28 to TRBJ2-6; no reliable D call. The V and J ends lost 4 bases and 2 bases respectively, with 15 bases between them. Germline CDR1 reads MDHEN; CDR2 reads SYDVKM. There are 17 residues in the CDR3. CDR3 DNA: TGTGCCAGCAGTTCGGGCCGCCATCCCCCTGGGGCCAACGTCCTGACTTTC. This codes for CASSSGRHPPGANVLTF.

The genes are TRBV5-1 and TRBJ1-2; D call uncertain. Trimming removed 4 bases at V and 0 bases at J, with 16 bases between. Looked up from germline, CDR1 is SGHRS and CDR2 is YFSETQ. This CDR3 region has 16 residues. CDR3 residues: CASSMDVLTSNYGYTF. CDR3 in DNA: TGCGCCAGCAGCATGGATGTCCTGACATCTAACTATGGCTACACCTTC.